The rows below give T cell receptor beta chains drawn from one sample of a study of control samples from healthy donors and cancer patients. Assay used: immunoSEQ multiplex PCR; TCRdb lists only in-frame clones, some missing. The table includes a few hundred thousand clones, around 90% detected once. Sequencing was performed on PBMCs. All receptors derive from a man aged 40-55 years with head and neck cancer. Both conserved end residues are part of each CDR3.

TRBV18,TRBJ1-5,CASSPRHLLSNQPQHF
TRBV5-5,TRBJ1-2,CASSYPRDLDGYTF
TRBV9,TRBJ1-2,CASSVGDQLYYGYTF
TRBV4-2,TRBJ1-1,CASSPSPRGDTEAFF
TRBV7-2,TRBJ2-5,CASSRQGAKETQYF
TRBV9,TRBJ1-2,CASSAQTGVVYGYTF
TRBV6-5,TRBJ1-1,CASRVTGSNTEAFF
TRBV19,TRBJ2-7,CASSTRQGSEQYF
TRBV19,TRBJ1-6,CASSILPLQATYNSPLHF
TRBV5-1,TRBJ1-1,CASSITENTEAFF
TRBV6-4,TRBJ2-1,CASSDRTGGYNEQFF
TRBV29-1,TRBJ2-7,CSVVGEEDYEQYF
TRBV4-1,TRBJ1-4,CASSSDRGTTNEKLFF
TRBV9,TRBJ2-7,CASSAWEGGYEQYF
TRBV5-1,TRBJ1-4,CASKTAMAANEKLFF
TRBV28,TRBJ2-7,CASSTRQGDEQYF
TRBV2,TRBJ2-1,CASSEEHMGTSGRRDEQFF
TRBV6-5,TRBJ1-4,CASSSWDGPDNEKLFF
TRBV30,TRBJ1-6,CAWKGHYNSPLHF
TRBV7-2,TRBJ1-1,CASSLNPLGTTEAFF
TRBV5-6,TRBJ1-6,CASSLAIFSPLHF
TRBV30,TRBJ2-2,CAWSALFGTTSTGELFF
TRBV3-1/TRBV3-2,TRBJ2-7,CASSQERWQGSYEQYF
TRBV5-1,TRBJ2-3,CASSLGLAGVPYTDTQYF
TRBV9,TRBJ2-7,CASSVGRGSAEQYF
TRBV7-6,TRBJ1-1,CASSLGLGLNTEAFF
TRBV5-4,TRBJ1-2,CASSLERQGAQGYTF
TRBV5-6,TRBJ1-1,CASSKPQIMNTEAFF
TRBV11-2,TRBJ1-2,CASSFGVGSSNYGYTF
TRBV11-1,TRBJ1-4,CASSSSGRINEKLFF
TRBV19,TRBJ1-5,CASSIMASGNQPQHF
TRBV18,TRBJ2-3,CASSPGLAGSTDTQYF
TRBV4-3,TRBJ1-1,CASSQDDDRATEAFF
TRBV19,TRBJ1-5,CASSIDLIQPQHF
TRBV19,TRBJ2-7,CASTAGAGRAIEQYF
TRBV28,TRBJ1-5,CASSPNWRNQPQHF
TRBV9,TRBJ2-1,CASSVSTLADNEQFF
TRBV15,TRBJ2-7,CATSSDYEQYF
TRBV19,TRBJ2-5,CASNLGTGGKETQYF
TRBV19,TRBJ1-1,CASSLGVNTEAFF
TRBV5-6,TRBJ1-6,CASSLVGDSPLHF